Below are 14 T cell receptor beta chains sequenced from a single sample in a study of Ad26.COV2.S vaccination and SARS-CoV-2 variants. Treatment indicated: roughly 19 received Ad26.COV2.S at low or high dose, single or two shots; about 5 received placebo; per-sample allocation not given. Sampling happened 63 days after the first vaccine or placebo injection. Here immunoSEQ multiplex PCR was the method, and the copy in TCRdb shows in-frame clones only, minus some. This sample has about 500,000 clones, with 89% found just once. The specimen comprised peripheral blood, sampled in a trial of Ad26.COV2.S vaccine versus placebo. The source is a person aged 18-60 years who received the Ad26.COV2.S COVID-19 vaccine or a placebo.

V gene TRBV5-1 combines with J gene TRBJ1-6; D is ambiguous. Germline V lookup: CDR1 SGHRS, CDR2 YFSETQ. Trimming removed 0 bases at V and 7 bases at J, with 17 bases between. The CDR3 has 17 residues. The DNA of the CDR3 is TGCGCCAGCAGCTTGGCAAGCCTCCGCGGCGGGAATTCACCCCTCCACTTT. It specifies CASSLASLRGGNSPLHF.

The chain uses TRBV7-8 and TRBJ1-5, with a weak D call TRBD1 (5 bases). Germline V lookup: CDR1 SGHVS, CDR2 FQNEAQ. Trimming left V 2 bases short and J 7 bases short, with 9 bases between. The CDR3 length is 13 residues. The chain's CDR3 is CASSLFGGQPQHF. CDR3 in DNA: TGTGCCAGCAGCTTATTCGGGGGACAGCCCCAGCATTTT.

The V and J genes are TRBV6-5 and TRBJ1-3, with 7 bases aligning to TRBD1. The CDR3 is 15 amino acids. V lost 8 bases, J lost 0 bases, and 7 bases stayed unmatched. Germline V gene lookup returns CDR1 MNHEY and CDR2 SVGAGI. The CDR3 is CASQTGSSSGNTIYF. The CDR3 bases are TGTGCCAGCCAGACAGGGTCTAGCTCTGGAAACACCATATATTTT.

CDR3 coding DNA: TGTGCCACCAGTGACAGTGGAGTGGGCGGGACCGGGGAGCTGTTTTTT. Protein: CATSDSGVGGTGELFF. The V and J genes are TRBV24-1 and TRBJ2-2, with D possibly TRBD2 on 5 matching bases. CDR1 is KGHDR, CDR2 SFDVKD, per germline. The CDR3 loop spans 16 amino acids. Trimming removed 4 bases from V and 5 bases from J, with 16 bases in between.

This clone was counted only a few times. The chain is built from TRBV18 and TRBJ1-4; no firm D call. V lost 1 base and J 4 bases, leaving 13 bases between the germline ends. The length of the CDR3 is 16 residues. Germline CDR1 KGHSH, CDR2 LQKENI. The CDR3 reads CASSPQVAGDNEKLFF. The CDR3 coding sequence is TGTGCCAGCTCACCACAGGTTGCGGGAGATAATGAAAAACTGTTTTTT.

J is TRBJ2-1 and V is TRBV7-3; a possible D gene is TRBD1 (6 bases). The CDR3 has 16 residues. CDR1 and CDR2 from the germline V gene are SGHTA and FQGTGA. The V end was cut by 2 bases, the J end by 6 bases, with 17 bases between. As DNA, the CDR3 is TGTGCCAGCAGCTTATTTGCCTCGACAGGTCCCAATGAGCAGTTCTTC. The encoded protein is CASSLFASTGPNEQFF.

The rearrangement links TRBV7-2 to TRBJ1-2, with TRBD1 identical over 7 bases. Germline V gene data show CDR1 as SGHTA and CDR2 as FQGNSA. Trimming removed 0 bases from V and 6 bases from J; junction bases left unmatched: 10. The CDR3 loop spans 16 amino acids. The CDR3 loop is CASSLASTGMGNGYTF. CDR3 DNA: TGTGCCAGCAGCTTAGCGTCGACAGGGATGGGCAATGGCTACACCTTC.

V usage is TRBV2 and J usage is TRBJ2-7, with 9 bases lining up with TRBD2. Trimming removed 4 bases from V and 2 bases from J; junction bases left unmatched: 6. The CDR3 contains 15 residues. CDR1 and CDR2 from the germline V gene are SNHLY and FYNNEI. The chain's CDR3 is CASSVGSGGPYEQYF. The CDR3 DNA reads TGTGCCAGCAGTGTTGGTAGCGGGGGACCCTACGAGCAGTACTTC.

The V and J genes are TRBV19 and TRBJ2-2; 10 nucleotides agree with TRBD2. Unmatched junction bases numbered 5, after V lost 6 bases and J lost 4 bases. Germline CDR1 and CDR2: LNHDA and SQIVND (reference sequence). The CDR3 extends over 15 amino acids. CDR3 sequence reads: CASRQRTSGTGELFF. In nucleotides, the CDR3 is TGTGCCAGTAGGCAGAGGACTAGCGGCACCGGGGAGCTGTTTTTT. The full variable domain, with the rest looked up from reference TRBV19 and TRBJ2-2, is DGGITQSPKYLFRKEGQNVTLSCEQNLNHDAMYWYRQDPGQGLRLIYYSQIVNDFQKGDIAEGYSVSREKKESFPLTVTSAQKNPTAFYLCASRQRTSGTGELFFGEGSRLTVL.

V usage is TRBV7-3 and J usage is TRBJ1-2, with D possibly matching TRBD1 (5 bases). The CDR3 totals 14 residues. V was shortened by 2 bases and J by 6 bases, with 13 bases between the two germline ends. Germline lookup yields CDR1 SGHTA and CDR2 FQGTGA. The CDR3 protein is CASSLGSSGHGYTF. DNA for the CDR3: TGTGCCAGCAGCTTAGGCAGCTCGGGGCATGGCTACACCTTC.

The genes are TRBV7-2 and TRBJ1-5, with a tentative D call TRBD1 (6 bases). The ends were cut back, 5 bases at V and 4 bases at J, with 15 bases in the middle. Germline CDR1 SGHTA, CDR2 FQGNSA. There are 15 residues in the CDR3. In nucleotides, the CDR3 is TGTGCCAGCAGCCTCTACCCCGGACAGAATCAGCCCCAGCATTTT. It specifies CASSLYPGQNQPQHF.

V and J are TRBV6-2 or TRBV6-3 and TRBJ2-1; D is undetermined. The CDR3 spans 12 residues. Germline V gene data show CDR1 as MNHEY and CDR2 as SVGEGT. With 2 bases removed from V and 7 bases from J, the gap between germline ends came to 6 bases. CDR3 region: CASSYRVNEQFF. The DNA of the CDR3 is TGTGCCAGCAGTTACAGGGTGAATGAGCAGTTCTTC.

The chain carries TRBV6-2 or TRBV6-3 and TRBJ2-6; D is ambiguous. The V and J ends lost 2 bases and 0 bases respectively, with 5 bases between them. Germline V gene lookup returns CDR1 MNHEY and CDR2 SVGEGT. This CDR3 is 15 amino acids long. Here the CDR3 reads CASSYRHSGANVLTF. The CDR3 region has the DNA TGTGCCAGCAGTTACAGGCACTCTGGGGCCAACGTCCTGACTTTC.

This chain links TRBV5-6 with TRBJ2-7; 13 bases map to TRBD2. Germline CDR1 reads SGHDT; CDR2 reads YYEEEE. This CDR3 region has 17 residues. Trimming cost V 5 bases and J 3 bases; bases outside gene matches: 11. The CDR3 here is CASSPGLAGAQIYEQYF. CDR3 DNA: TGTGCCAGCAGTCCCGGACTAGCGGGGGCTCAGATCTACGAGCAGTACTTC.